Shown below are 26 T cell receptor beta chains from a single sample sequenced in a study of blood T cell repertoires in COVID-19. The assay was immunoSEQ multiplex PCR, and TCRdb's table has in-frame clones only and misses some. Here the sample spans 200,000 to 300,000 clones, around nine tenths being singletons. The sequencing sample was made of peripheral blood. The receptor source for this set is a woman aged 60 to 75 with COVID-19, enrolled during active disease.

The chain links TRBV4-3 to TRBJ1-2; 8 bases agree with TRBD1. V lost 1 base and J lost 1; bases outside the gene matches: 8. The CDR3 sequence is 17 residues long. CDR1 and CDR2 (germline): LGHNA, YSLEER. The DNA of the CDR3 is TGCGCCAGCAGCCAAGCCCTCCCGACAGGGGTTAACTATGGCTACACCTTC. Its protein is CASSQALPTGVNYGYTF.

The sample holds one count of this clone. CDR3 bases: TGTGCCAGCAGCTTAGGACTAACCGGCAACCAGCATTTT. Translated: CASSLGLTGNQHF. V gene TRBV5-8 combines with J gene TRBJ1-5; D remains unclear. V lost 2 bases and J 12 bases, leaving 15 bases between the germline ends. The CDR3 contains 13 residues. CDR1 SGHTS and CDR2 YDEGEE come from the germline V gene.

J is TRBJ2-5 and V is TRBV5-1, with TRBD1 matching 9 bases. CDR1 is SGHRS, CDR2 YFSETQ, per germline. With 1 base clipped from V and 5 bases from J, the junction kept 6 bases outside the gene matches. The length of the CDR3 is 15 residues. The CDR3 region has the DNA TGCGCCAGCAGCTTGTACCACAGGGGGCGGGAGACCCAGTACTTC. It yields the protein CASSLYHRGRETQYF.

As DNA, the CDR3 is TGTGCCAGCAGTTACCCTCGACAGGGTAGGACTGAAGCTTTCTTT. This codes for CASSYPRQGRTEAFF. V and J are TRBV6-2 or TRBV6-3 and TRBJ1-1; 7 nucleotides match TRBD1. There are 15 residues in the CDR3. Per the germline V gene, CDR1 is MNHEY and CDR2 is SVGEGT. Germline trimming cut 2 bases from V and 5 bases from J; bases unmatched to any gene: 8.

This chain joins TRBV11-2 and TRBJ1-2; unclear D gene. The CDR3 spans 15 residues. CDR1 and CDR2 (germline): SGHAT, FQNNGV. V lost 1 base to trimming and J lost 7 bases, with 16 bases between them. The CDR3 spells CASSLGRQVSGGYTF. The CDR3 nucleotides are TGTGCCAGCAGCTTAGGCCGGCAGGTGTCTGGTGGCTACACCTTC.

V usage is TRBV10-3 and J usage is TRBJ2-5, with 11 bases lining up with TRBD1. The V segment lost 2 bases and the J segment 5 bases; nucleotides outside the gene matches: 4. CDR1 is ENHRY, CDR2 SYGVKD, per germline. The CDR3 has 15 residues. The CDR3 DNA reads TGTGCCATCAGTGAGGGACAGGGGGCGGGGGAGACCCAGTACTTC. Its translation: CAISEGQGAGETQYF.

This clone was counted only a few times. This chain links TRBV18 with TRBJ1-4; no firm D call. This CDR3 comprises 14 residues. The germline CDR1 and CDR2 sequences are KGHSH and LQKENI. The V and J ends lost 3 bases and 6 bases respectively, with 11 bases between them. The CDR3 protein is CASSPRMEDEKLFF. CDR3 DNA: TGTGCCAGCTCACCGCGGATGGAAGATGAAAAACTGTTTTTT.

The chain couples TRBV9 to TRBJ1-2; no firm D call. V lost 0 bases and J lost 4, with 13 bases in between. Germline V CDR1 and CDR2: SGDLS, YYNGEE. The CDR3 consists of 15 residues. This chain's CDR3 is CASSVEAGPFYGYTF. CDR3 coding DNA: TGTGCCAGCAGCGTAGAGGCAGGTCCCTTCTATGGCTACACCTTC.

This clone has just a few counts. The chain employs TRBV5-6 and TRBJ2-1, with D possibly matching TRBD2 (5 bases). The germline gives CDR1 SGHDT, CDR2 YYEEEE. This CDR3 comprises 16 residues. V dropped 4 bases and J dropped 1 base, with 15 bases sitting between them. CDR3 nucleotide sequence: TGTGCCAGCAGCCACTCACGAGGGTCGTCCTACAATGAGCAGTTCTTC. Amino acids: CASSHSRGSSYNEQFF.

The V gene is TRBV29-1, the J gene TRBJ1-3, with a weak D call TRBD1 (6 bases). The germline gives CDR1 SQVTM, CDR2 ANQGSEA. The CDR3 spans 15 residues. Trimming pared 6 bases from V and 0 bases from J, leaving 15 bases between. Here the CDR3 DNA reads TGCAGCGTACGGGACACGACCAGCTCTGGAAACACCATATATTTT. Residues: CSVRDTTSSGNTIYF.

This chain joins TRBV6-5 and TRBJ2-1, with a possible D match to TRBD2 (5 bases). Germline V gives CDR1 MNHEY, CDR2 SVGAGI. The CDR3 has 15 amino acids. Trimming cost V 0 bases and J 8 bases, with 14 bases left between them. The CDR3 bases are TGTGCCAGCAGTTACTCGCCTGTCGCTAGCTATGAGCAGTTCTTC. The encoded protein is CASSYSPVASYEQFF.

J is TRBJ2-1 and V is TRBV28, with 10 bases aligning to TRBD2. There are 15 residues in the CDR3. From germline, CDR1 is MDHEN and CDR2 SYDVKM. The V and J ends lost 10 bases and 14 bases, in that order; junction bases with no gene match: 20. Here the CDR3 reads CAISLGLATYNREFF. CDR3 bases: TGTGCCATCTCTCTGGGACTAGCGACCTACAACCGTGAGTTCTTC.

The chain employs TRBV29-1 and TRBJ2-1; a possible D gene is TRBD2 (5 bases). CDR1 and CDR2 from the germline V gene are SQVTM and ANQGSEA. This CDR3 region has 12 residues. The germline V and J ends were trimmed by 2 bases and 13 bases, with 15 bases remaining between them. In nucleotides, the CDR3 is TGCAGCGTTGAACCTTACCGGGATACCCAGTTCTTC. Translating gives CSVEPYRDTQFF.

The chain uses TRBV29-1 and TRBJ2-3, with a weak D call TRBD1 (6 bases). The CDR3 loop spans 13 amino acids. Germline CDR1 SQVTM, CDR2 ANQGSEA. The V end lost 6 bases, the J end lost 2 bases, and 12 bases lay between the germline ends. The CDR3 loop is CSVTGGLTDTQYF. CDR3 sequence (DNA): TGCAGCGTGACAGGAGGCCTCACAGATACGCAGTATTTT.

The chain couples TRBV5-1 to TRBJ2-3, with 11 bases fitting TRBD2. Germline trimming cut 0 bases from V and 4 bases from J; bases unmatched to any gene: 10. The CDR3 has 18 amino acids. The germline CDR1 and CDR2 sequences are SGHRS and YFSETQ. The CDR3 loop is CASSLARLAGTRPDTQYF. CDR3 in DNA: TGCGCCAGCAGCTTGGCTAGACTAGCGGGGACCCGACCAGATACGCAGTATTTT.

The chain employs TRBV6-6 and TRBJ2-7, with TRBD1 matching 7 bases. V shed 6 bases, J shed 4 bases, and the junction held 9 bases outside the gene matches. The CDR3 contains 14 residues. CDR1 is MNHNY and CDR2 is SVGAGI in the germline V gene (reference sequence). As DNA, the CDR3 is TGTGCCAGCAGAACGACAGGGATGGTTTACGAGCAGTACTTC. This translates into CASRTTGMVYEQYF.

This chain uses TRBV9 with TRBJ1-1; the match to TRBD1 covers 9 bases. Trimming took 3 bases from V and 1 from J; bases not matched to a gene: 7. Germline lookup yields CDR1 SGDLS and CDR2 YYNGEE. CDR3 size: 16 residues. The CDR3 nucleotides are TGTGCCAGCAGCGCCGGAACAGGGGGCGGGAACACTGAAGCTTTCTTT. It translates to CASSAGTGGGNTEAFF.

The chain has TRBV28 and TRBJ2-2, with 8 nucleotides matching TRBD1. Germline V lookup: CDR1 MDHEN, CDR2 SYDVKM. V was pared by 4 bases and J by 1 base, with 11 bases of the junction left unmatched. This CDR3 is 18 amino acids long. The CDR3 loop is CASSSPGQVVVNTGELFF. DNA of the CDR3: TGTGCCAGCAGTTCCCCGGGACAGGTGGTCGTGAACACCGGGGAGCTGTTTTTT.

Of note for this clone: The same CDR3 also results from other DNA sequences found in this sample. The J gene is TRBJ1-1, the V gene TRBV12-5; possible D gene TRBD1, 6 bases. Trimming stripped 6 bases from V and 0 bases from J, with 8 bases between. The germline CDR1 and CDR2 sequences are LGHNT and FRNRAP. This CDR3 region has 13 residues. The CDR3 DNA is TGTGCTAGTGGACAGGGCATGAACACTGAAGCTTTCTTT. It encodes CASGQGMNTEAFF. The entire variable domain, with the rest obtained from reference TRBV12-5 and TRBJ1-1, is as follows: DARVTQTPRHKVTEMGQEVTMRCQPILGHNTVFWYRQTMMQGLELLAYFRNRAPLDDSGMPKDRFSAEMPDATLATLKIQPSEPRDSAVYFCASGQGMNTEAFFGQGTRLTVV.

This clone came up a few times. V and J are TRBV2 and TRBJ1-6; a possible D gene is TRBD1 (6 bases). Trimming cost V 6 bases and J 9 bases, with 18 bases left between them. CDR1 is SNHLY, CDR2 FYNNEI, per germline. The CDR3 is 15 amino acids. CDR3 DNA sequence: TGTGCCAGCAGGCGCCAGGGGCAAAACATTTCACCCCTCCACTTT. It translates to CASRRQGQNISPLHF.

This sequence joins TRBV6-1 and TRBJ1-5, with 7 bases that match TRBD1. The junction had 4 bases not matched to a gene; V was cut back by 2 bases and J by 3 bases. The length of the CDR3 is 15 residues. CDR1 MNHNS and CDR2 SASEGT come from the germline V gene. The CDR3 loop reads CASSERTGHNQPQHF. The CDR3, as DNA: TGTGCCAGCAGTGAAAGGACAGGACACAATCAGCCCCAGCATTTT.

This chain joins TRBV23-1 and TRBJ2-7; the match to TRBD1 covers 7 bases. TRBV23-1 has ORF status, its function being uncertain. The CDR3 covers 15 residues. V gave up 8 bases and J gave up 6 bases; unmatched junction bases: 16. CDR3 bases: TGCGCCAGCGGAGAGACAGGGTTTATCTCTGGCGAGCAGTACTTC. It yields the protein CASGETGFISGEQYF.

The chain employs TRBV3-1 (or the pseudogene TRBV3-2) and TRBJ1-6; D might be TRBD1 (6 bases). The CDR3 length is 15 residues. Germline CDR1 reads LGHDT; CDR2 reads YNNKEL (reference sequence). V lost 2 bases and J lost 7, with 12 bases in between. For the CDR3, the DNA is TGTGCCAGCAGCCAATCGCAGGGGCAGAATTCACCCCTCCACTTT. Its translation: CASSQSQGQNSPLHF.

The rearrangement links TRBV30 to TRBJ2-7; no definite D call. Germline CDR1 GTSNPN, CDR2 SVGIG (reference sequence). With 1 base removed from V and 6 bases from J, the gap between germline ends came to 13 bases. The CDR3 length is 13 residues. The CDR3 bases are TGTGCCTGGAGTGCCCTAGTGGTAGGCGAGCAGTACTTC. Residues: CAWSALVVGEQYF.

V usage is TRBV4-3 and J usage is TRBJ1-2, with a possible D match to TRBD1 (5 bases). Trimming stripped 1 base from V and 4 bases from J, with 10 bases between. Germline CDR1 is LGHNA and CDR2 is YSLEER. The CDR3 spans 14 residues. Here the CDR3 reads CASSQVKGPYGYTF. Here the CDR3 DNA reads TGCGCCAGCAGCCAAGTGAAGGGGCCCTATGGCTACACCTTC.

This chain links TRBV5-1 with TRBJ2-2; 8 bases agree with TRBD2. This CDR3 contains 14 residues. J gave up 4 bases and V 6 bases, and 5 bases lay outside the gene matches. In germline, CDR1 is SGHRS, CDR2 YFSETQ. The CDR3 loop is CASMTGGATGELFF. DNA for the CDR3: TGCGCCAGCATGACGGGAGGGGCCACCGGGGAGCTGTTTTTT.